This TCR beta chain is from a study of PD-1 blockade in classical Hodgkin lymphoma. Notes on the study in general: Newly diagnosed patients reportedly trailed healthy donors in baseline TCR diversity. Those achieving complete response showed baseline diversity like newly diagnosed patients.

Per germline, CDR1 LNHDA and CDR2 SQIVND (reference sequence). The CDR3 contains 15 residues. As to this clone: Antigen unknown. Mismatch with germline at one junction end may stem from a read error. The same CDR3 also results from other DNA sequences found in this sample.

Profiled with immunoSEQ multiplex PCR; TCRdb holds only in-frame clones, not every one. The data contain 20,000 to 25,000 clones, over 70% of them singletons. Sample time point: cycle 4 day 1 (C4D1), after six to seven weeks of nivolumab. Autologous stem cell transplantation was followed by relapse in every patient, and brentuximab vedotin exposure varied. The chain is built from TRBV19 and TRBJ1-2, with D possibly TRBD1 on 6 matching bases. This receptor was identified in a human donor with classical Hodgkin lymphoma. The sequencing here drew on peripheral blood mononuclear cells (PBMCs), taken before the fourth cycle of nivolumab. The CDR3 spells CASSNYGQPLYGYTF. In nucleotides, the CDR3 is TGTGCCAGTAGTAACTACGGACAGCCTCTCTATGGCTATACCTTC.